This entry is about one TCR beta chain. V was cut by 3 bases and J by 0 bases, with 9 bases left in between. From germline, CDR1 is MNHNS and CDR2 SASEGT. The length of the CDR3 is 15 residues. CD4+ cells underwent separation, giving CD45RA+ naive and CD45RA-negative memory subsets. The data originate from a study of shared clonotypes between healthy human individuals. Study-level background: A donor's plate count was three for CD4 naive and three for CD4 memory; CD8 naive had two and CD8 memory one.

Libraries were prepared by immunoSEQ multiplex PCR; TCRdb keeps only in-frame clonotypes and omits some of them. The table has over 950,000 clones, roughly 80% seen once. The sequencing input was memory CD4+ T cells from PBMCs. Subset meaning: CD45RA-negative fraction. The receptor was derived from a man aged 18 to 30 in good health. Some clones in this sample may be carry-over from other donors' samples. The rearrangement joins TRBV6-1 to TRBJ1-3, with D unclear. CDR3 bases: TGTGCCAGCAGTGAGTTTTGGTACTCTGGAAACACCATATATTTT. The encoded protein is CASSEFWYSGNTIYF.